This passage covers 19 T cell receptor beta chains from one sample sequenced in a study of Ad26.COV2.S vaccination and SARS-CoV-2 variants. Stated treatment: some 19 received Ad26.COV2.S at low or high dose, single or two shots; 5 received placebo; per-sample allocation not given. Day 63 following the first vaccine or placebo injection was when the samples were taken. Some clones are missing from TCRdb's copy, which holds only in-frame ones; the method was immunoSEQ multiplex PCR. Here the sample spans 430,000 or so clones, more than 80% being singletons. The sample here was peripheral blood, taken in a trial of Ad26.COV2.S vaccine versus placebo. The origin of the receptors is a person aged 18 to 59 who received the Ad26.COV2.S COVID-19 vaccine or a placebo.

The V gene is TRBV10-1, the J gene TRBJ2-1; D call uncertain. The CDR3 contains 15 residues. Germline V lookup: CDR1 WNHNN, CDR2 SYGVQD (reference sequence). V lost 1 base and J lost 7, with 14 bases in between. CDR3 region: CASSEYSSLKNEQFF. Written as DNA, the CDR3 is TGCGCCAGCAGTGAGTATTCATCCCTTAAGAATGAGCAGTTCTTC.

The table lists this clone with a few counts. The genes are TRBV30 and TRBJ1-5, with D possibly TRBD1 on 5 matching bases. The germline gives CDR1 GTSNPN, CDR2 SVGIG (reference sequence). V gave up 5 bases and J gave up 3 bases, with 11 bases separating them. The CDR3 length is 13 residues. For the CDR3, the DNA is TGTGCCTGGGATACAGGCAACAATCAGCCCCAGCATTTT. As protein: CAWDTGNNQPQHF.

The chain recombines TRBV5-5 with TRBJ2-5, with a possible D match to TRBD1 (6 bases). Per the germline V gene, CDR1 is SGHKS and CDR2 is YYEKEE (reference sequence). Trimming pared 5 bases from V and 2 bases from J, leaving 19 bases between. This CDR3 comprises 16 residues. This CDR3 is CASRIQGRVPQETQYF. Here the CDR3 DNA reads TGTGCCAGCAGGATACAGGGTAGGGTACCTCAAGAGACCCAGTACTTC.

This sequence joins TRBV6-2 or TRBV6-3 and TRBJ2-7, with D maybe TRBD2 (5 bases). Per germline, CDR1 MNHEY and CDR2 SVGEGT. V was clipped by 1 base and J by 2 bases, with 9 bases between them. This CDR3 contains 14 residues. As DNA, the CDR3 is TGTGCCAGCAGTTACTTAGCGAGCACCTACGAGCAGTACTTC. Amino acid sequence: CASSYLASTYEQYF.

The chain has TRBV6-5 and TRBJ2-7; 10 bases are a match to TRBD1. V was pared by 3 bases and J by 3 bases, with 2 bases of the junction left unmatched. The CDR3 has 14 amino acids. Germline CDR1 is MNHEY and CDR2 is SVGAGI. In nucleotides, the CDR3 is TGTGCCAGCAGTTATGGACAGGGGGGCTACGAGCAGTACTTC. Translating gives CASSYGQGGYEQYF.

This chain connects TRBV2 to TRBJ2-7, with TRBD1 as a possible D gene (6 bases). CDR1 is SNHLY, CDR2 FYNNEI, per germline. The CDR3 is 13 residues long. Trimming took off 7 bases at V and 7 bases at J, with 17 bases between the two ends. CDR3 DNA: TGTGCCAGCACTCTGTCAGGGGTGGGTGAGCAGTACTTC. This sequence encodes CASTLSGVGEQYF.

V usage is TRBV5-6 and J usage is TRBJ2-5; D may correspond to TRBD1 or TRBD2 (5 bases each). This CDR3 contains 12 residues. V shed 0 bases and J shed 5 bases, with 5 bases lying between them. Germline V CDR1 and CDR2: SGHDT, YYEEEE. CDR3: CASSLGDETQYF. The CDR3 DNA sequence: TGTGCCAGCAGCTTGGGGGACGAGACCCAGTACTTC.

The chain uses TRBV7-2 and TRBJ2-3; D not resolved. Germline CDR1 and CDR2: SGHTA and FQGNSA. The CDR3 has 12 residues. Trimming shortened V by 6 bases and J by 7 bases, and 11 bases separated the two germline ends. The CDR3 DNA reads as TGTGCCAGCAGTTTTACCGGACATACGCAGTATTTT. Protein: CASSFTGHTQYF.

The rearrangement uses TRBV5-4 and TRBJ2-7; D might be TRBD1 or TRBD2, each matching 5 bases. V was cut by 0 bases and J by 0 bases, with 10 bases left in between. Germline V gives CDR1 SGHNT, CDR2 YYREEE (reference sequence). CDR3 size: 15 residues. CDR3 sequence: CASSLEAGSSYEQYF. The DNA of the CDR3 is TGTGCCAGCAGCTTGGAGGCAGGGAGCTCCTACGAGCAGTACTTC.

The chain carries TRBV6-2 or TRBV6-3 and TRBJ1-5; D is perhaps TRBD1 (6 bases). CDR3 length: 14 residues. From germline, CDR1 is MNHEY and CDR2 SVGEGT. The V end was cut by 6 bases, the J end by 7 bases, with 16 bases between. The CDR3 spells CASSPPGGRQPQHF. As DNA, the CDR3 is TGTGCCAGCAGCCCCCCGGGGGGCAGGCAGCCCCAGCATTTT.

This chain joins TRBV24-1 and TRBJ2-5; D ambiguous. Looked up from germline, CDR1 is KGHDR and CDR2 is SFDVKD. The CDR3 has 12 residues. Trimming stripped 0 bases from V and 4 bases from J, with 2 bases between. CDR3 sequence reads: CATSDLRETQYF. The CDR3 nucleotides are TGTGCCACCAGTGATTTGCGAGAGACCCAGTACTTC.

The gene calls are TRBV19 and TRBJ2-1; TRBD2 matches 10 bases. CDR3 length: 16 residues. Germline lookup yields CDR1 LNHDA and CDR2 SQIVND (reference sequence). The trim removed 4 bases at V and 4 bases at J, leaving 7 bases unmatched. CDR3 region: CASSRIRTSGYNEQFF. The CDR3, as DNA: TGTGCCAGTAGTAGAATCAGGACTAGCGGATACAATGAGCAGTTCTTC.

V is TRBV3-1 (or the pseudogene TRBV3-2) and J is TRBJ2-1; tentative D call: TRBD2 (6 bases). Germline V gene sequence: CDR1 LGHDT, CDR2 YNNKEL (reference sequence). This CDR3 spans 14 amino acids. V was pared by 5 bases and J by 10 bases, with 18 bases between. CDR3 protein: CASSSGLAGIEQFF. CDR3 sequence (DNA): TGTGCCAGCAGCTCGGGACTCGCAGGTATAGAGCAGTTCTTC.

This clone was found a few times. The genes are TRBV6-5 and TRBJ1-5, with D possibly matching TRBD1 (5 bases). CDR1 is MNHEY and CDR2 is SVGAGI in the germline V gene. The CDR3 covers 15 residues. The V end was cut by 0 bases, the J end by 5 bases, with 11 bases between. CDR3 protein: CASSYSSGTDQPQHF. CDR3 in DNA: TGTGCCAGCAGTTACTCCTCCGGGACCGATCAGCCCCAGCATTTT.

This chain connects TRBV7-6 to TRBJ2-7, with 10 bases matching TRBD2. Germline assignment: CDR1 SGHVS and CDR2 FNYEAQ. J gave up 0 bases and V 5 bases, and 4 bases lay outside the gene matches. The CDR3 has 15 residues. CDR3 in amino acids: CASSPTSGFSYEQYF. In nucleotides, the CDR3 is TGTGCCAGCAGCCCGACTAGCGGGTTCTCCTACGAGCAGTACTTC. The whole variable domain, filled in from reference TRBV7-6 and TRBJ2-7, reads GAGVSQSPRYKVTKRGQDVALRCDPISGHVSLYWYRQALGQGPEFLTYFNYEAQQDKSGLPNDRFSAERPEGSISTLTIQRTEQRDSAMYRCASSPTSGFSYEQYFGPGTRLTVT.

The gene calls are TRBV11-2 and TRBJ1-3; possibly TRBD1 for D (6 bases). The germline V and J ends were trimmed by 3 bases and 5 bases, with 11 bases remaining between them. This CDR3 comprises 14 residues. Germline values: CDR1 SGHAT, CDR2 FQNNGV. The CDR3 sequence is CASSFSGARNTIYF. The CDR3 bases are TGTGCCAGCAGCTTTTCAGGGGCCCGAAACACCATATATTTT.

Regarding this clone: An end of the junction differs from the germline gene, which may be a read error. V is TRBV5-1 and J is TRBJ2-2; 8 bases are a match to TRBD2. CDR3 length: 16 amino acids. Germline CDR1 SGHRS, CDR2 YFSETQ. The CDR3 protein is CATSPRSGKGTGELFF. The DNA of the CDR3 is TGCGCCACCAGCCCACGTAGCGGGAAGGGGACCGGGGAGCTGTTTTTT.

The gene calls are TRBV7-6 and TRBJ2-2, with D perhaps TRBD2 (5 bases). The germline CDR1 and CDR2 sequences are SGHVS and FNYEAQ. The CDR3 runs to 14 residues. With 0 bases removed from V and 6 bases from J, the gap between germline ends came to 8 bases. The CDR3 region is CASSLALEAGELFF. CDR3 in DNA: TGTGCCAGCAGCTTAGCCCTGGAGGCCGGGGAGCTGTTTTTT.

The chain links TRBV19 to TRBJ1-2; tentatively, D is TRBD1 (6 bases). Per the germline V gene, CDR1 is LNHDA and CDR2 is SQIVND (reference sequence). This CDR3 has 15 amino acids. Trimming cost V 4 bases and J 2 bases, with 14 bases left between them. The CDR3 DNA reads as TGTGCCAGTAGTACTCTGGCAGGGGCGAACTATGGCTACACCTTC. It yields the protein CASSTLAGANYGYTF. The full variable domain, with the rest looked up from reference TRBV19 and TRBJ1-2, is DGGITQSPKYLFRKEGQNVTLSCEQNLNHDAMYWYRQDPGQGLRLIYYSQIVNDFQKGDIAEGYSVSREKKESFPLTVTSAQKNPTAFYLCASSTLAGANYGYTFGSGTRLTVV.